This entry lists 26 T cell receptor beta chains sequenced from one sample in a study of blood T cell repertoires in COVID-19. The repertoire was sequenced with immunoSEQ multiplex PCR; TCRdb's copy has only in-frame clones and lacks some. Among about 190,000 clones listed, 75% to 90% were seen once. The sample was peripheral blood. These receptors were obtained from a man aged 40-49 years with acute or convalescent COVID-19.

In its sample, this clone was seen once. The chain employs TRBV7-2 and TRBJ1-2, with D unclear. CDR1 is SGHTA and CDR2 is FQGNSA in the germline V gene. This CDR3 region has 15 residues. With 1 base removed from V and 7 bases from J, the gap between germline ends came to 16 bases. CDR3 nucleotides: TGTGCCAGCAGCTTAGAAGCGGATCTAACTATTGGCTACACCTTC. Translating it yields CASSLEADLTIGYTF.

The CDR3 spells CASSYVQGSSYEQYF. As DNA, the CDR3 is TGTGCCAGCAGTTACGTCCAGGGGAGCTCCTACGAGCAGTACTTC. The chain has TRBV6-5 and TRBJ2-7; a possible D gene is TRBD1 (6 bases). V lost 2 bases and J 0 bases, leaving 11 bases between the germline ends. CDR1 is MNHEY and CDR2 is SVGAGI in the germline V gene. This CDR3 comprises 15 residues.

The V call is TRBV11-1, the J call TRBJ2-1, with 9 bases that match TRBD2. V shed 2 bases, J shed 6 bases, and the junction held 2 bases outside the gene matches. CDR1 SGHAT and CDR2 FQDESV come from the germline V gene (reference sequence). The CDR3 length is 14 residues. The CDR3 spells CASSLSGRINEQFF. For the CDR3, the DNA is TGTGCCAGCAGCTTAAGCGGGAGGATCAATGAGCAGTTCTTC.

This chain connects TRBV11-3 to TRBJ2-6; the D gene is possibly TRBD1 (5 bases). The CDR3 has 15 amino acids. Germline CDR1 reads SGHNT; CDR2 reads YENEEA. V lost 5 bases to trimming and J lost 0 bases, with 8 bases between them. The CDR3 reads CASSNQGSGANVLTF. The CDR3 DNA is TGTGCCAGCAGCAACCAGGGCTCTGGGGCCAACGTCCTGACTTTC.

The chain has TRBV7-7 and TRBJ2-2; 8 bases fit TRBD2. Germline CDR1 reads SSHAT; CDR2 reads FNYEAQ (reference sequence). Trimming removed 4 bases from V and 3 bases from J; junction bases left unmatched: 19. The CDR3 has 20 amino acids. This chain's CDR3 is CASSSTLLAGATIDTGELFF. In nucleotides, the CDR3 is TGTGCCAGCAGCTCTACTCTCCTAGCGGGTGCTACCATCGACACCGGGGAGCTGTTTTTT.

V and J are TRBV10-3 and TRBJ1-6; weak D call: TRBD1 (6 bases). The germline CDR1 and CDR2 sequences are ENHRY and SYGVKD. There are 15 residues in the CDR3. The V end lost 2 bases, the J end lost 5 bases, and 10 bases lay between the germline ends. The CDR3 DNA sequence: TGTGCCATCAGTGAGGCGGACAGTCATAATTCACCCCTCCACTTT. This sequence encodes CAISEADSHNSPLHF.

For the CDR3, the DNA is TGCGCCAGCAGTTGGGGGGTGGGGGCTGAAGCTTTCTTT. The encoded protein is CASSWGVGAEAFF. This rearrangement joins TRBV10-2 to TRBJ1-1; D may be TRBD1 (5 bases). The CDR3 runs to 13 residues. From germline, CDR1 is WSHSY and CDR2 SAAADI. Trimming removed 5 bases from V and 6 bases from J, with 13 bases in between.

In this sample, this clone turned up a few times. V and J are TRBV4-1 and TRBJ2-1; 10 positions agree with TRBD1. Losses at the gene ends were 0 bases for V and 12 bases for J; bases not matched to a gene: 14. The CDR3 covers 17 residues. The germline gives CDR1 MGHRA, CDR2 YSYEKL. Written as DNA, the CDR3 is TGCGCCAGCAGCCAAGAAGGACAGGGGGGTACTTTTGGAGGGCAGTTCTTC. Its protein product is CASSQEGQGGTFGGQFF.

The chain recombines TRBV3-1 (or the pseudogene TRBV3-2) with TRBJ2-7, with unresolved D. The V end was cut by 0 bases, the J end by 5 bases, with 14 bases between. Germline CDR1 reads LGHDT; CDR2 reads YNNKEL (reference sequence). This CDR3 has 15 amino acids. The CDR3 reads CASSQEAQAWNEQYF. Written as DNA, the CDR3 is TGTGCCAGCAGCCAAGAAGCTCAGGCCTGGAACGAGCAGTACTTC.

This sequence joins TRBV5-1 and TRBJ2-1, with a possible D match to TRBD1 (6 bases). V was shortened by 0 bases and J by 5 bases, with 12 bases between the two germline ends. Germline CDR1 reads SGHRS; CDR2 reads YFSETQ. The CDR3 loop spans 15 amino acids. The CDR3 here is CASSLVGAAHNEQFF. The CDR3 DNA sequence: TGCGCCAGCAGCTTGGTGGGGGCTGCACACAATGAGCAGTTCTTC.

The chain links TRBV4-3 to TRBJ1-2; 8 bases fit TRBD1. CDR1 is LGHNA and CDR2 is YSLEER in the germline V gene. This CDR3 spans 19 amino acids. The V and J ends lost 4 bases and 5 bases, in that order; junction bases with no gene match: 21. CDR3 loop: CASSPVSAGGASFPYGYTF. The CDR3 region has the DNA TGCGCCAGCAGCCCGGTCAGTGCAGGGGGCGCATCCTTCCCATATGGCTACACCTTC.

The chain is built from TRBV6-5 and TRBJ2-1; 13 bases agree with TRBD2. The CDR3 has 15 residues. In germline, CDR1 is MNHEY, CDR2 SVGAGI. After removal of 6 bases from V and 5 bases from J, the junction contained 4 bases not matched to a gene. In DNA, the CDR3 is TGTGCCAGCAGACTAGCGGGGGGGCCTCACAATGAGCAGTTCTTC. Encoded protein: CASRLAGGPHNEQFF.

This clone was observed a single time. The chain joins TRBV4-2 to TRBJ1-4; 7 nucleotides line up with TRBD1. The V gene end was trimmed by 0 bases and the J gene end by 3 bases; junction bases not matched to a gene: 1. The length of the CDR3 is 15 residues. Germline assignment: CDR1 LGHNA and CDR2 YNFKEQ. The CDR3 here is CASSQDGTANEKLFF. The CDR3 DNA follows: TGTGCCAGCAGCCAAGACGGGACAGCTAATGAAAAACTGTTTTTT.

The genes are TRBV5-4 and TRBJ2-5, with D possibly matching TRBD2 (6 bases). This CDR3 is 15 amino acids long. Germline V CDR1 and CDR2: SGHNT, YYREEE (reference sequence). The ends were cut back, 2 bases at V and 0 bases at J, with 11 bases in the middle. The CDR3 is CASSFRLANQETQYF. For the CDR3, the DNA is TGTGCCAGCAGCTTTCGGCTAGCGAACCAAGAGACCCAGTACTTC.

This chain connects TRBV6-2 or TRBV6-3 to TRBJ2-7, with no clear D. V was cut by 2 bases and J by 6 bases, with 8 bases left in between. The CDR3 contains 12 residues. Germline V gene data show CDR1 as MNHEY and CDR2 as SVGEGT. CDR3 residues: CASSYQFSEQYF. The CDR3 coding sequence is TGTGCCAGCAGTTACCAGTTCTCCGAGCAGTACTTC.

This chain links TRBV7-2 with TRBJ1-5; D gene uncertain. The V gene's germline CDR1 is SGHTA and CDR2 FQGNSA. This CDR3 region has 12 residues. V shed 2 bases and J shed 5 bases, with 4 bases lying between them. In DNA form, the CDR3 reads TGTGCCAGCAGCTTACAGGATCAGCCCCAGCATTTT. Its protein is CASSLQDQPQHF. Using reference TRBV7-2 and TRBJ1-5 for the parts outside the CDR3, the full variable domain is GAGVSQSPSNKVTEKGKDVELRCDPISGHTALYWYRQSLGQGLEFLIYFQGNSAPDKSGLPSDRFSAERTGGSVSTLTIQRTQQEDSAVYLCASSLQDQPQHFGDGTRLSIL.

The chain recombines TRBV15 with TRBJ1-2; maybe TRBD1 (5 bases). The CDR3 is made up of 14 amino acids. Trimming stripped 0 bases from V and 8 bases from J, with 13 bases between. Germline V lookup: CDR1 LNHNV, CDR2 YYDKDF (reference sequence). CDR3 nucleotide sequence: TGTGCCACCAGCAGAGATCTACCAGGGTTCGGCTACACCTTC. This codes for CATSRDLPGFGYTF.

The CDR3 protein is CAISDTSRGRRQPQHF. CDR3 DNA: TGTGCCATCAGTGACACAAGCAGGGGGCGCAGGCAGCCCCAGCATTTT. This rearrangement joins TRBV10-3 to TRBJ1-5; 8 nucleotides match TRBD1. The ends lost 3 bases at V and 7 bases at J; junction bases unmatched: 11. This CDR3 contains 16 residues. Germline V CDR1 and CDR2: ENHRY, SYGVKD.

This clone showed up just once. This rearrangement joins TRBV6-2 or TRBV6-3 to TRBJ2-7, with D possibly being TRBD1 (6 bases). Germline values: CDR1 MNHEY, CDR2 SVGEGT. This CDR3 is built from 16 residues. Deletions cut 0 bases from V and 0 bases from J, with 12 bases between. The CDR3 protein is CASSYSRTEPSYEQYF. The CDR3 nucleotides are TGTGCCAGCAGTTACTCCCGGACAGAACCCTCCTACGAGCAGTACTTC.

J is TRBJ2-1 and V is TRBV28; TRBD2 matches at 10 bases. Germline CDR1 and CDR2: MDHEN and SYDVKM. The ends lost 7 bases at V and 0 bases at J; junction bases unmatched: 12. This CDR3 is 18 amino acids long. The CDR3 here is CASTKASGGDSSYNEQFF. DNA of the CDR3: TGTGCCAGCACCAAGGCTAGCGGGGGCGATAGCTCCTACAATGAGCAGTTCTTC.

The CDR3 sequence: CASSQVIAGGLADTQYF. Here the CDR3 DNA reads TGCGCCAGCAGCCAAGTCATAGCGGGGGGGCTTGCAGATACGCAGTATTTT. The chain has TRBV4-3 and TRBJ2-3; 11 positions match TRBD2. Germline V gene lookup returns CDR1 LGHNA and CDR2 YSLEER. The length of the CDR3 is 17 residues. V dropped 1 base and J dropped 4; count of bases not matched to a gene: 7.

This sequence joins TRBV28 and TRBJ2-7, with D possibly TRBD2 on 6 matching bases. The germline CDR1 and CDR2 sequences are MDHEN and SYDVKM. The CDR3 consists of 12 residues. V lost 7 bases, J lost 1 base, and 8 bases lay in between. This chain's CDR3 is CASNGGSYEQYF. CDR3 sequence (DNA): TGTGCCAGCAACGGGGGATCCTACGAGCAGTACTTC.

V gene TRBV13 combines with J gene TRBJ2-7; 15 bases align to TRBD2. Germline CDR1 PRHDT, CDR2 FYEKMQ (reference sequence). V trimming: 5 bases; J trimming: 7 bases; junction bases outside the gene matches: 9. The CDR3 covers 16 residues. This CDR3 is CASSLRTSGGAGEQYF. For the CDR3, the DNA is TGTGCCAGCAGCCTGCGGACTAGCGGGGGGGCCGGGGAGCAGTACTTC.

This chain connects TRBV19 to TRBJ2-2, with 9 bases aligning to TRBD2. This CDR3 comprises 18 residues. Germline values: CDR1 LNHDA, CDR2 SQIVND (reference sequence). The ends lost 6 bases at V and 2 bases at J; junction bases unmatched: 13. The CDR3 region is CASRPLAAGGLNTGELFF. The CDR3 coding sequence is TGTGCCAGTAGACCACTTGCTGCGGGGGGGCTTAACACCGGGGAGCTGTTTTTT.

The genes are TRBV5-1 and TRBJ1-1; D is perhaps TRBD1 (5 bases). Trimming shortened V by 3 bases and J by 5 bases, and 23 bases separated the two germline ends. Germline loops: CDR1 SGHRS, CDR2 YFSETQ. The CDR3 is 17 amino acids. CDR3 sequence reads: CASSYMGRQGVRTEAFF. In nucleotides, the CDR3 is TGCGCCAGCAGCTACATGGGGAGGCAGGGTGTGAGAACTGAAGCTTTCTTT.

The chain joins TRBV3-1 (or the pseudogene TRBV3-2) to TRBJ1-4, with a tentative D call TRBD1 (5 bases). Per germline, CDR1 LGHDT and CDR2 YNNKEL (reference sequence). The germline V and J ends were trimmed by 1 base and 8 bases, with 11 bases remaining between them. The CDR3 has 14 amino acids. CDR3 amino acids: CASSQGQGGEKLFF. CDR3 in DNA: TGTGCCAGCAGCCAAGGTCAGGGAGGGGAAAAACTGTTTTTT.